These 5 T cell receptor beta chains were all obtained from the same sample, sequenced in a study of a mutant IDH1 vaccine in newly diagnosed glioma. Libraries were prepared by immunoSEQ multiplex PCR; TCRdb keeps only in-frame clonotypes and omits some of them. Of around 60,000 clones listed, roughly four fifths were seen once; the top ten hold approximately 3.9%. Time point here: week 47, end of study. Each dose delivered 300 ug of mutant IDH1 20-mer peptide subcutaneously with imiquimod. For these receptors, no antigen is known. The specimen was PBMCs, collected from a glioma patient whose treatment included an IDH1 peptide vaccine. These receptors were collected from a man aged 30-40 years with glioma.

The chain joins TRBV7-9 to TRBJ1-1; 7 bases agree with TRBD1. The CDR3 covers 15 residues. With V trimmed by 5 bases and J by 3 bases, 9 bases remained unmatched. In germline, CDR1 is SEHNR, CDR2 FQNEAQ (reference sequence). CDR3 loop: CASSAGGGGYTEAFF. DNA for the CDR3: TGTGCCAGCAGCGCTGGGGGAGGGGGCTACACTGAAGCTTTCTTT.

The gene calls are TRBV7-2 and TRBJ1-1; D remains ambiguous. V lost 5 bases and J 1 base, leaving 11 bases between the germline ends. The CDR3 runs 14 residues. The V gene's germline CDR1 is SGHTA and CDR2 FQGNSA. DNA for the CDR3: TGTGCCAGCAGCCGCCAACATCCGAACACTGAAGCTTTCTTT. As protein: CASSRQHPNTEAFF.

The V and J genes are TRBV6-5 and TRBJ2-6, with D hard to call. In germline, CDR1 is MNHEY, CDR2 SVGAGI. The CDR3 totals 13 residues. Between the trimmed V and J ends, which lost 5 bases and 2 bases, there was a span of 4 bases. DNA for the CDR3: TGTGCCAGCAGTAAGGCTGGGGCCAACGTCCTGACTTTC. This gives the protein CASSKAGANVLTF.

The V call is TRBV7-2, the J call TRBJ1-5, with D perhaps TRBD1 (6 bases). CDR1 and CDR2 (germline): SGHTA, FQGNSA. V lost 5 bases and J lost 4, with 12 bases in between. This CDR3 has 14 residues. CDR3 DNA sequence: TGTGCCAGCAGCCTAGGGGGGGGAAATCAGCCCCAGCATTTT. Translating gives CASSLGGGNQPQHF.

A few counts support this clone. The chain joins TRBV7-2 to TRBJ2-5; perhaps TRBD2 as D (7 bases). Germline lookup yields CDR1 SGHTA and CDR2 FQGNSA. The CDR3 length is 16 residues. V lost 7 bases to trimming and J lost 1 base, with 19 bases between them. The CDR3 sequence is CASTPIRGGTQETQYF. CDR3 in DNA: TGTGCCAGCACCCCTATTAGGGGGGGTACCCAAGAGACCCAGTACTTC. Full variable domain (missing parts from reference TRBV7-2 and TRBJ2-5): GAGVSQSPSNKVTEKGKDVELRCDPISGHTALYWYRQSLGQGLEFLIYFQGNSAPDKSGLPSDRFSAERTGGSVSTLTIQRTQQEDSAVYLCASTPIRGGTQETQYFGPGTRLLVL.